This is a list of T cell receptor beta chains from one sample in a study of PD-1 blockade in mismatch repair-deficient tumors. Libraries were prepared by immunoSEQ multiplex PCR; TCRdb keeps only in-frame clonotypes and omits some of them. Of approximately 80,000 clones listed, roughly 80% were seen once; the top ten hold roughly 6%. The sequences come from peripheral blood, collected 44 weeks after starting pembrolizumab. These receptor sequences come from an adult with mismatch repair-deficient cancer. Each CDR3 is given with its conserved first and last residue. A D gene is named only where the DNA matches it firmly.

CDR3 | J | V | D
CAIRTYNEQFF | TRBJ2-1 | TRBV10-3 | NA
CASSEKSPGASATNEKLFF | TRBJ1-4 | TRBV18 | NA
CASSISRDYEQYF | TRBJ2-7 | TRBV19 | NA
CASSSSRQGHTGELFF | TRBJ2-2 | TRBV7-3 | TRBD1
CASSWNSYNEQFF | TRBJ2-1 | TRBV7-3 | NA
CAWGPGGLNEQFF | TRBJ2-1 | TRBV30 | TRBD1
CASRARTEQYF | TRBJ2-7 | TRBV6-1 | NA
CASSLGLAGVYEQFF | TRBJ2-1 | TRBV27 | TRBD2
CASSFDDRTFVGEKLFF | TRBJ1-4 | TRBV11-2 | NA
CAWSVRRTNTEAFF | TRBJ1-1 | TRBV30 | NA
CASSLAYEQYF | TRBJ2-7 | TRBV27 | NA
CASCSGRNTEAFF | TRBJ1-1 | TRBV2 | NA
CASSLAQRNEQFF | TRBJ2-1 | TRBV5-4 | NA
CASSAPGGGEAFF | TRBJ1-1 | TRBV9 | NA
CASSFLRSYNEQFF | TRBJ2-1 | TRBV11-3 | NA
CASSLFKDVFGRRKWNQPQHF | TRBJ1-5 | TRBV7-4 | NA
CASSQALRQNTEAFF | TRBJ1-1 | TRBV4-1 | NA
CASSMLRGNYQYF | TRBJ2-7 | TRBV7-8 | TRBD1
CASSGNRLEAFF | TRBJ1-1 | TRBV25-1 | NA
CASRGGTGAYNEQFF | TRBJ2-1 | TRBV5-1 | TRBD1
CASSYATGGGSYEQYF | TRBJ2-7 | TRBV6-5 | TRBD1
CASSGLAGALEQYF | TRBJ2-7 | TRBV2 | TRBD2
CASRVGGQPQHF | TRBJ1-5 | TRBV6-1 | NA
CASSFQATSTDTQYF | TRBJ2-3 | TRBV7-9 | NA
CASRDGASGSYNEQFF | TRBJ2-1 | TRBV5-4 | TRBD2
CASSEAGTYNEQFF | TRBJ2-1 | TRBV25-1 | NA
CASSLGFVNTEAFF | TRBJ1-1 | TRBV11-1 | NA
CASSYLREGTEAFF | TRBJ1-1 | TRBV7-2 | NA